The source of this T cell receptor beta chain is a study of T cell responses to AZD1222 COVID-19 vaccine. Sequencing was performed with immunoSEQ multiplex PCR; in TCRdb, only in-frame clones are kept and a portion is missing. The table records roughly 100,000 clones, about 90% of them present only once. Turning to this clone: Its antigen is not identified.

Overall study results and limits: Nearly half of spike-specific TCRs reportedly go after variant regions that carry no mutations.

Germline-derived CDR1 and CDR2 are SQVTM and ANQGSEA. This CDR3 is built from 13 residues. Trimming removed 6 bases from V and 4 bases from J; junction bases left unmatched: 8. The chain combines TRBV29-1 with TRBJ1-1, with 7 nucleotides matching TRBD1. Source: peripheral blood, taken on day 0 of AZD1222 vaccination. This clonotype was sampled from an adult in good health. The CDR3 nucleotides are TGCAGCGTCGCTCGGACAGGAGGCACTGAAGCTTTCTTT. It yields the protein CSVARTGGTEAFF.